This TCR beta chain comes out of a study of OX40 agonist ivuxolimab in advanced cancers. Germline V gives CDR1 SGHTA, CDR2 FQGNSA. The CDR3 has 11 amino acids. V shed 2 bases and J shed 11 bases, with 6 bases lying between them. Libraries were prepared by immunoSEQ multiplex PCR; TCRdb keeps only in-frame clonotypes and omits some of them. This table has 15,000 to 20,000 clones, roughly four fifths appearing once. Collection of blood occurred at baseline, at cycle 4 day 1, and at cycle 7 day 1. The sample was CD4+ or CD8+ T cells sorted from blood, taken in a trial of the OX40 agonist ivuxolimab. The TCR sequence derives from an adult with an advanced solid tumor such as melanoma, head and neck, liver or kidney cancer. The chain combines TRBV7-2 with TRBJ2-2; D is uncertain. The CDR3 nucleotides read TGTGCCAGCAGCTTAACCCTAGAGCTGTTTTTT. This codes for CASSLTLELFF.